This TCR beta chain was captured by sequencing in a study of blood T cell repertoires in COVID-19. Across the study: T cells, B-cell-depleted T cells, or PBMCs provided the cDNA or gDNA that served as material.

As handled by the study authors: Researchers report that nucleated cell counts were estimated from reference gene primer amplification. This table comes from immunoSEQ multiplex PCR, and its TCRdb copy is limited to in-frame clones, with some not included. The V and J calls and clone size are taken from that table; D and trimming were inferred from the DNA. The sample contains tens of thousands of clones, about 90% of which appear only once. Sequenced material: peripheral blood. The receptor was derived from a man over 45 with active COVID-19.

The CDR3 sequence: CASIPSGGPTGELFF. The CDR3, as DNA: TGTGCCAGCATCCCGTCAGGAGGTCCAACCGGGGAGCTGTTTTTT. The rearrangement joins TRBV6-5 to TRBJ2-2; a weak D match, TRBD2 (5 bases). Germline CDR1 MNHEY, CDR2 SVGAGI. The CDR3 runs 15 residues. The germline V and J ends were trimmed by 7 bases and 5 bases, with 17 bases remaining between them.